Reported below is one T cell receptor beta chain. The antigen is unknown. Then a second PCR, running about 6 to 12 cycles, was carried out with a sample-barcoded 5' primer and a J-beta primer mix. TCRdb itself ran the 5' RACE reads through MiXCR, one entry per CDR3 protein. This sample yields 1.5 million to 2 million distinct CDR3 sequences, of which 30% to 40% are seen a single time; under 30% belongs to the top ten. Extraction yielded at least 5 micrograms of total RNA per sample. This specimen belongs to a study of blood T cells in healthy people across ages. Study results and caveats: It was held that diversity estimates obtained from one million T cells represented underestimates.

There are 15 residues in the CDR3. Between the trimmed V and J ends, which lost 6 bases and 0 bases, there was a span of 11 bases. The chain combines TRBV12-3 or TRBV12-4 with TRBJ2-2; D not certain. The clonotype comes from a human donor in good health. The sequenced sample was blood. In DNA form, the CDR3 reads TGTGCCAGCAGCTTCAGAGCTTCGAACACCGGGGAGCTGTTTTTT. This encodes CASSFRASNTGELFF.